These T cell receptor beta chains were read from a single sample in a study of beta chain features in type 1 diabetes. Libraries were prepared by immunoSEQ multiplex PCR; TCRdb keeps only in-frame clonotypes and omits some of them. The top ten hold 0.02% to 0.03% of the sample, which has under 950,000 clones, 15% to 20% seen once. Sequenced: naive CD4+ T cells from blood. These receptors were taken from a woman aged 18-35 years in good health. CDR3s leave out the opening cysteine and the closing phenylalanine or tryptophan. Fields, in order: D gene, J gene, clone size, V gene, CDR3 protein. D genes are given only for firm matches. Some rows mark clone size as missing; the rest say once, few, many or name a class of expanded clone.

TRBD1	TRBJ2-1	-	TRBV18	ASSPRTGVWNEQF
-	TRBJ2-2	-	TRBV7-2	ASSETGELF
TRBD1	TRBJ2-2	-	TRBV7-2	ASSSQGQGAPNTGELF
-	TRBJ2-1	few	TRBV19	ASSIDSNYNEQF
TRBD1	TRBJ2-7	-	TRBV27	ASSFWGQGRHEQY
-	TRBJ2-5	few	TRBV7-2	ASSDVGETQY
-	TRBJ2-3	-	TRBV6-1	ASRDLGGTDTQY
TRBD2	TRBJ2-2	-	TRBV6-6	ASRPSGLNTGELF
-	TRBJ1-5	-	TRBV19	ASSMGRDQPQH
-	TRBJ2-1	-	TRBV28	ASSFRTRGQF
-	TRBJ2-7	-	TRBV4-1	ASSQAGGSYYEQY
TRBD1	TRBJ2-5	few	TRBV28	ASNDRAGETQY
-	TRBJ2-1	-	TRBV7-9	ASSPQWVPNNEQF
TRBD1	TRBJ1-2	-	TRBV5-4	ASSQGGVYGYT
-	TRBJ1-1	-	TRBV18	ASSPGFNTEAF
TRBD2	TRBJ2-1	few	TRBV5-1	ATGSSGSSYNEQF
TRBD2	TRBJ2-1	few	TRBV28	ASSISGSLYNEQF
-	TRBJ2-5	-	TRBV5-4	ASSQEPSEWGRNPQY
-	TRBJ1-1	-	TRBV28	ASSPGQNTEAF
-	TRBJ2-3	few	TRBV7-9	ASSMTWHTQY
TRBD1	TRBJ1-5	-	TRBV7-9	ASSFDRGVGNQPQH
-	TRBJ2-2	-	TRBV6-1	ASIVQPQGGELF
TRBD1	TRBJ2-2	-	TRBV9	ASSRGQVNTGELF
TRBD2	TRBJ2-1	few	TRBV25-1	ASSRGLAGGKGEQF
TRBD2	-	few	TRBV23-1	ASSQGTSGIEQY
-	TRBJ1-2	few	TRBV7-2	ASSPERVIYGYT
-	TRBJ1-2	few	TRBV5-4	ASSNQDSRNYGYT
TRBD1	TRBJ1-1	-	TRBV7-3	ASSLTGGTTEAF
-	TRBJ2-1	few	TRBV5-1	ASSLISMPGNEQF
-	TRBJ2-5	-	TRBV27	ASSLMVGKQETQY
-	TRBJ2-3	-	TRBV14	ASSRGEDLAPRGTQY
-	TRBJ1-6	-	TRBV4-2	ASSQDRDGRSPLH
-	TRBJ1-1	few	TRBV7-2	ASSLARQEAF
-	TRBJ1-1	-	TRBV5-1	ASSFIRGQGTNTEAF
-	TRBJ2-7	-	TRBV7-2	ASSLSGVLEQY
-	TRBJ2-6	-	TRBV7-9	ASSPLHGAAGANVLT
-	-	few	TRBV2	ASSEMEGYEQY